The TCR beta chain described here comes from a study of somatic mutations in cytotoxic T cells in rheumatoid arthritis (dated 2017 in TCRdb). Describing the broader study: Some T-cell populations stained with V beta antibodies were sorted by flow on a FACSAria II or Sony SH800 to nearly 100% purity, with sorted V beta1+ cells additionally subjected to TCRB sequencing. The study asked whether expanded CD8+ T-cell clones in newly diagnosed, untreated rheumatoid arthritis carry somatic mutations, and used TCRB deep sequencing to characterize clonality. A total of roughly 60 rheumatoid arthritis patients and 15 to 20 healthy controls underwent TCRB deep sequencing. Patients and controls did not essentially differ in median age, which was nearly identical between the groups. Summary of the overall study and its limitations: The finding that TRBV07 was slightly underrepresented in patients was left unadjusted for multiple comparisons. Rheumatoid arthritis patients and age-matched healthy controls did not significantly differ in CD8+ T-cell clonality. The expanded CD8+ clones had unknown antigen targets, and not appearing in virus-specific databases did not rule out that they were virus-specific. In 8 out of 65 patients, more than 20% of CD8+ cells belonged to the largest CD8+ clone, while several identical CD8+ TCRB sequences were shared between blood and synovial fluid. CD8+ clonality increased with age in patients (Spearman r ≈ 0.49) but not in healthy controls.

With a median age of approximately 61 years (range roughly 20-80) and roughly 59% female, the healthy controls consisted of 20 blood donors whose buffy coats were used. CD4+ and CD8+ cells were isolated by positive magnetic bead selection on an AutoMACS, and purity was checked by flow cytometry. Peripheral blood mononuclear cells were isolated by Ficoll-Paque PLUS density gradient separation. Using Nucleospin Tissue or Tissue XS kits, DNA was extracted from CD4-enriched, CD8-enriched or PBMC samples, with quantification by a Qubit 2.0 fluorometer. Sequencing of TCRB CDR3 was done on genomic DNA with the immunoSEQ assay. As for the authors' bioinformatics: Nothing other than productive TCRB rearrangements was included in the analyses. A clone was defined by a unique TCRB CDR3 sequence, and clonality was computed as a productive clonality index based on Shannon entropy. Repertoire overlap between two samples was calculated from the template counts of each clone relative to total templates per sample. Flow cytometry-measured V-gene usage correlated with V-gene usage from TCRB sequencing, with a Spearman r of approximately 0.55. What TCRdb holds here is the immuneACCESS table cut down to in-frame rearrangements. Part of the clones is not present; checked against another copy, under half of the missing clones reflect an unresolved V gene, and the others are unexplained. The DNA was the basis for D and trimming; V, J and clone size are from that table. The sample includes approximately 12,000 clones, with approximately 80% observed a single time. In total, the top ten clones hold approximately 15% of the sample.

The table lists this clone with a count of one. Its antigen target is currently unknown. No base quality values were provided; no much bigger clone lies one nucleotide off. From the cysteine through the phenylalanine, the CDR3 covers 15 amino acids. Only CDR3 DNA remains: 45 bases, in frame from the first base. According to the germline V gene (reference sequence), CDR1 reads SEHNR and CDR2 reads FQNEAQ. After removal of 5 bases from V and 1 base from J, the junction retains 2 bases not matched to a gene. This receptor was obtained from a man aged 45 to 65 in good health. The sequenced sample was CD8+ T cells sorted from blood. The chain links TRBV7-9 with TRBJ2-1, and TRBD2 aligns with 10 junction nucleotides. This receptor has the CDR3 CASSPSGRSYNEQFF. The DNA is TGTGCCAGCAGCCCTAGCGGGAGATCCTACAATGAGCAGTTCTTC.